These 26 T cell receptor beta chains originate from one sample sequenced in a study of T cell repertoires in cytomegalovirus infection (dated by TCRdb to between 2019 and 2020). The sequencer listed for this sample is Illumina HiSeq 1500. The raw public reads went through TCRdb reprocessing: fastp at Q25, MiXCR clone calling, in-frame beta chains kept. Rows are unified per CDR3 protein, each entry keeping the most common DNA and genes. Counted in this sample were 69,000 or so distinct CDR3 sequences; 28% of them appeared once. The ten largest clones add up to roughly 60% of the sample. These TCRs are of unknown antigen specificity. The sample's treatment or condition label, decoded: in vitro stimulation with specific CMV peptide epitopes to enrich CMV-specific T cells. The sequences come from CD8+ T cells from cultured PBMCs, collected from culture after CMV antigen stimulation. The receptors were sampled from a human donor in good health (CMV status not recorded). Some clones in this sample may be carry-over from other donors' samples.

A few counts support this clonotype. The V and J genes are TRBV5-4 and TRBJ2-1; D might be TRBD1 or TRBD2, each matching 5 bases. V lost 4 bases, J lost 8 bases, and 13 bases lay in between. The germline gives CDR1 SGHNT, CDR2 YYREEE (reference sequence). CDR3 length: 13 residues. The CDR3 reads CASSPGLRDEQFF. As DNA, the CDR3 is TGTGCCAGCAGCCCGGGGCTGAGGGATGAGCAGTTCTTC.

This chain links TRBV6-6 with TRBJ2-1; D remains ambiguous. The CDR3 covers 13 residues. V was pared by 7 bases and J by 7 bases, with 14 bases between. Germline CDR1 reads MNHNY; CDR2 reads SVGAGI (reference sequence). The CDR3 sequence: CASTQRGRNEQFF. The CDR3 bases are TGTGCCAGCACCCAAAGAGGCAGGAATGAGCAGTTCTTC.

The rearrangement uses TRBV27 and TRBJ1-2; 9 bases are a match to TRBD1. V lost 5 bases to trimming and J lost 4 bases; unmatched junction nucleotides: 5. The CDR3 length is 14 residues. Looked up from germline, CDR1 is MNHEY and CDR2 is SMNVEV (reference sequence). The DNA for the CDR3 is TGTGCCAGCAGTCTGACAGGGGGGTTCTATGGCTACACCTTC. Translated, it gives CASSLTGGFYGYTF.

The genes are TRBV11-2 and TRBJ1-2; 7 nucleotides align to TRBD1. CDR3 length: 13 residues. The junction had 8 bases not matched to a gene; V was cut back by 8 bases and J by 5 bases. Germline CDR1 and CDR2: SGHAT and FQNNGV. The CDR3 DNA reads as TGTGCCAGCGGGAACCGGGACAGATATGGCTACACCTTC. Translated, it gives CASGNRDRYGYTF.

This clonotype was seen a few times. The CDR3 DNA sequence: TGTGCCAGCAGTTTATCCTGGGATACAAACTATGGCTACACCTTC. It translates to CASSLSWDTNYGYTF. The rearrangement joins TRBV27 to TRBJ1-2; the D is unclear. Germline V gene data show CDR1 as MNHEY and CDR2 as SMNVEV (reference sequence). Trimming removed 0 bases from V and 2 bases from J, with 10 bases in between. This CDR3 spans 15 amino acids.

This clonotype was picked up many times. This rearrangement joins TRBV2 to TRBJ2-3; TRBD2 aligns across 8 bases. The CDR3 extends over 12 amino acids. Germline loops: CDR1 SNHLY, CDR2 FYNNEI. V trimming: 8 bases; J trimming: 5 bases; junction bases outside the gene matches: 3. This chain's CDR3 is CASDLAGDTQYF. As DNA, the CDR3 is TGTGCCAGCGACCTAGCGGGAGATACGCAGTATTTT.

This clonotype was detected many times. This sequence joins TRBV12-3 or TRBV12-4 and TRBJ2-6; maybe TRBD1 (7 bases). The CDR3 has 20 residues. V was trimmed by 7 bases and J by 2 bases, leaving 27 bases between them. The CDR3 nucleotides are TGTGCCAGCACTCACTGGTTGCGGGGTCAGGGGGTTACTGGGGCCAACGTCCTGACTTTC. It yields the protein CASTHWLRGQGVTGANVLTF.

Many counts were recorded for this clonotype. CDR3 sequence (DNA): TGCAGTGCTAGAGATCCCCATCAAGGGGGTGTAACGGATTATCAGCCCCAGCATTTT. Its translation: CSARDPHQGGVTDYQPQHF. The chain has TRBV20-1 and TRBJ1-5; tentative D call: TRBD1 (6 bases). This CDR3 spans 19 amino acids. Germline lookup yields CDR1 DFQATT and CDR2 SNEGSKA (reference sequence). Trimming took off 0 bases at V and 5 bases at J, with 26 bases between the two ends.

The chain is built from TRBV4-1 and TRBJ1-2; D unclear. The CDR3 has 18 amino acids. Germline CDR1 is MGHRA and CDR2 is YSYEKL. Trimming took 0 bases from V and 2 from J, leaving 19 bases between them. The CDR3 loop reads CASSQDTLLWERNYGYTF. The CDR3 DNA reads TGCGCCAGCAGCCAAGACACGCTTCTTTGGGAGAGGAACTATGGCTACACCTTC.

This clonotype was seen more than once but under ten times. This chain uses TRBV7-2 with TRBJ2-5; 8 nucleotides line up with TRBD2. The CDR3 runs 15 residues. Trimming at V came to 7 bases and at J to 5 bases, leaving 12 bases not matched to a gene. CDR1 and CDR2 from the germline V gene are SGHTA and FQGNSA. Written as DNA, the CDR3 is TGTGCCAGCACCCCAGGGGCGGGAGGACAGGAGACCCAGTACTTC. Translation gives CASTPGAGGQETQYF.

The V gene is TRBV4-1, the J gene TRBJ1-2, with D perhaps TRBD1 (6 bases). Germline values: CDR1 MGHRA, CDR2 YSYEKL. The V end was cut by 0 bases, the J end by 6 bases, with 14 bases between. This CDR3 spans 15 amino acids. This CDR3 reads CASSQDRGDLHGYTF. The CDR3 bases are TGCGCCAGCAGCCAAGATAGGGGGGACCTACATGGCTACACCTTC.

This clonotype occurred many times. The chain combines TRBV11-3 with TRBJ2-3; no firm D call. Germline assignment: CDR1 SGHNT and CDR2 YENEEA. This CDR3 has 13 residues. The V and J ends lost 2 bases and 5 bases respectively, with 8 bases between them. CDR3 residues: CASSLTMGDTQYF. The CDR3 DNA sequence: TGTGCCAGCAGCTTAACTATGGGAGATACGCAGTATTTT.

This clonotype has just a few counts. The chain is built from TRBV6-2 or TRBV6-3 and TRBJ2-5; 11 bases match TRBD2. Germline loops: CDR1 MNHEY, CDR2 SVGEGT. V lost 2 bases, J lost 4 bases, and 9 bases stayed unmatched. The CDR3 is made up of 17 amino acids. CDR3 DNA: TGTGCCAGCAGTTACACCGGGACTAGCGGTCTAGGAGAGACCCAGTACTTC. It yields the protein CASSYTGTSGLGETQYF.

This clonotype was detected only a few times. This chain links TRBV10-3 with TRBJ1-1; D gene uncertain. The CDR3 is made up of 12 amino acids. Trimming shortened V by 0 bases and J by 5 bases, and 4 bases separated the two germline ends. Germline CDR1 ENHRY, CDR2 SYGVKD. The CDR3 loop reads CAISESGTEAFF. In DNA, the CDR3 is TGTGCCATCAGTGAGTCGGGGACTGAAGCTTTCTTT.

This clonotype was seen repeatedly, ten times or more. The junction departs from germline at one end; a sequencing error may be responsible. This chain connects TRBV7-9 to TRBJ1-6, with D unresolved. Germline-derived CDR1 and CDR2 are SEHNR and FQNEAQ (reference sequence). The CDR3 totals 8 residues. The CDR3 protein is CASSDHSF. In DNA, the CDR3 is TGTGCCAGCAGCGACCACTCATTT.

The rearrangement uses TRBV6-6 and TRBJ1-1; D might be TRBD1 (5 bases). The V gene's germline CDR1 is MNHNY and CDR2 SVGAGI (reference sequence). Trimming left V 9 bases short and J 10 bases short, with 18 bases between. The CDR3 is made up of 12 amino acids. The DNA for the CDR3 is TGTGCCAGTACCGGGACGCCCTCGATAGCTTTCTTT. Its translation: CASTGTPSIAFF.

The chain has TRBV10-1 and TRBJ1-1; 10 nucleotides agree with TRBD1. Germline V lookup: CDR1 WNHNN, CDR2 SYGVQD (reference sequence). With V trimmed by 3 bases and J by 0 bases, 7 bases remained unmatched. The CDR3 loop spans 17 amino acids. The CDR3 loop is CASSDGDRGPMNTEAFF. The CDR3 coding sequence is TGCGCCAGCAGTGATGGGGACAGGGGCCCGATGAACACTGAAGCTTTCTTT.

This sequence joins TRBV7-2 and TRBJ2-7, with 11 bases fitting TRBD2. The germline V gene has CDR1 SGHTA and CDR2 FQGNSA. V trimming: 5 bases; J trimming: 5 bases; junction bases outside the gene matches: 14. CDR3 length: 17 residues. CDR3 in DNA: TGTGCCAGCAGCCCTCGACTAGCGGGGTTACCTAGTGACGAGCAGTACTTC. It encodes CASSPRLAGLPSDEQYF. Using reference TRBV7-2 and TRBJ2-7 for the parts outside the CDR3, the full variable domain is GAGVSQSPSNKVTEKGKDVELRCDPISGHTALYWYRQSLGQGLEFLIYFQGNSAPDKSGLPSDRFSAERTGGSVSTLTIQRTQQEDSAVYLCASSPRLAGLPSDEQYFGPGTRLTVT.

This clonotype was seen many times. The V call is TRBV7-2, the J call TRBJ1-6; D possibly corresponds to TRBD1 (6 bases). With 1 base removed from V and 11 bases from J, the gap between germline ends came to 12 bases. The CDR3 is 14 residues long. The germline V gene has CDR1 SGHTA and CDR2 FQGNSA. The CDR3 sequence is CASSLGGAGAPLHF. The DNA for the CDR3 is TGTGCCAGCAGCTTAGGGGGGGCGGGGGCACCCCTCCACTTT.

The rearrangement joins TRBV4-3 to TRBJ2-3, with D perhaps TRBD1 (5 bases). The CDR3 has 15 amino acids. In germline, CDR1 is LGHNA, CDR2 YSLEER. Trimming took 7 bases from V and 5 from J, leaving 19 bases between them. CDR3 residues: CASTPDSNGGDTQYF. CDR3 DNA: TGCGCCAGCACTCCTGACAGCAACGGCGGAGATACGCAGTATTTT.

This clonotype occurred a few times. CDR3 in amino acids: CASSPDRDAEAFF. The CDR3 DNA is TGTGCCAGCAGTCCCGACAGGGACGCTGAAGCTTTCTTT. The chain has TRBV12-3 or TRBV12-4 and TRBJ1-1; 7 nucleotides agree with TRBD1. V gave up 5 bases and J gave up 6 bases; unmatched junction bases: 6. The CDR3 extends over 13 amino acids.

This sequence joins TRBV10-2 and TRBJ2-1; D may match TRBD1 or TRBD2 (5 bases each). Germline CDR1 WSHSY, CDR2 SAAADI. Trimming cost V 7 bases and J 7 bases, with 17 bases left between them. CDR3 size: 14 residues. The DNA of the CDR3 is TGCGCCAGCACAGTAGGGACGCCTGATAATGAGCAGTTCTTC. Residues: CASTVGTPDNEQFF.

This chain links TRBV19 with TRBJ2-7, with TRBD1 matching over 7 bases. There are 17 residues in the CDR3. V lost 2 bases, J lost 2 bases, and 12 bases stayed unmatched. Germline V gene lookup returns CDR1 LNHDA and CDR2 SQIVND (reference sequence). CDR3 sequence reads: CASSIWARSDRAYEQYF. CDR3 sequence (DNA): TGTGCCAGTAGTATATGGGCCCGGTCCGACAGGGCCTACGAGCAGTACTTC.

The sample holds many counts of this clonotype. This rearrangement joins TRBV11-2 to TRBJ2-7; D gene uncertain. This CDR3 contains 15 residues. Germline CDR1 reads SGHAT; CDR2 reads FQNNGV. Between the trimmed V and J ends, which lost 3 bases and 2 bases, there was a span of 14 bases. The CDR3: CASSLVSDNPYEQYF. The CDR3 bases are TGTGCCAGCAGCTTGGTGTCGGATAACCCCTACGAGCAGTACTTC.

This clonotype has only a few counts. The CDR3, as DNA: TGTGCCAGCAGCTCGAACGCAGATACGCAGTATTTT. The encoded protein is CASSSNADTQYF. This sequence joins TRBV7-6 and TRBJ2-3; D remains unclear. Germline CDR1 and CDR2: SGHVS and FNYEAQ. This CDR3 has 12 residues. Trimming took 4 bases from V and 4 from J, leaving 6 bases between them.

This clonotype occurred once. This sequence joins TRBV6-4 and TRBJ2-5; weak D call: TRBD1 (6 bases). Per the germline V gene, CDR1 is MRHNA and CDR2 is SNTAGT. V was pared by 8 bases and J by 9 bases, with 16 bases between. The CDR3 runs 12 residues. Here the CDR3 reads CASLQGTGSQYF. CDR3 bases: TGTGCCAGCCTACAGGGAACGGGTTCCCAGTACTTC.